These T cell receptor beta chains were read from a single sample in a study of cytomegalovirus exposure and HLA in healthy donors. Using immunoSEQ multiplex PCR, the repertoire was profiled, and TCRdb retains in-frame clones only, with some absent. In the table there are 150,000 to 200,000 clones, 75% to 85% of which are singletons. Sequencing used PBMCs. These receptors were obtained from a man aged 50 to 60 in good health and CMV-seropositive. Each CDR3 is given with its conserved first and last residue. A D gene is named only where the DNA matches it firmly. Size is omitted from some rows. Given values are once, few, many or a class for expanded clones.

TRBJ2-1 - TRBD2 TRBV19 TGTGCCAGTAGTGGACTAGCGGGGGCCAATGAGCAGTTCTTC CASSGLAGANEQFF
TRBJ2-3 once TRBD2 TRBV6-4 TGTGCCAGCAGTGTCGGAGCGGGGGATACGCAGTATTTT CASSVGAGDTQYF
TRBJ1-1 - TRBD1 TRBV5-4 TGTGCCAGCAGCTTGGAGGACAGGGGTTCTGAAGCTTTCTTT CASSLEDRGSEAFF
TRBJ1-1 once - TRBV5-6 TGTGCCAGCAGCCGCCGGGGGGCTGAAGCTTTCTTT CASSRRGAEAFF
TRBJ2-5 - TRBD2 TRBV6-1 TGTGCCAGCAGTGTCCTGCCAGCGGGAGGGCCGGAGACCCAGTACTTC CASSVLPAGGPETQYF
TRBJ2-1 - TRBD2 TRBV5-1 TGCGCCAGCAGCCCGACTAGCGGCGGGCATGAGCAGTTCTTC CASSPTSGGHEQFF
TRBJ1-4 - - TRBV4-1 TGCGCCAGCAGCACCACCCTCCCGGGTGAAAAACTGTTTTTT CASSTTLPGEKLFF
TRBJ1-6 - TRBD1 TRBV6-5 TGTGCCAGCAGGGGGACAGGGGGCAATTCACCCCTCCACTTT CASRGTGGNSPLHF
TRBJ2-1 - TRBD2 TRBV5-1 TGCGCCAGCAGCCCTAGCGGGAGGGGAACCTACAATGAGCAGTTCTTC CASSPSGRGTYNEQFF
TRBJ2-3 - TRBD1 TRBV2 TGTGCCAGCAGTGCCGGGACAGGGACAGATACGCAGTATTTT CASSAGTGTDTQYF
TRBJ1-6 - TRBD1 TRBV13 TGTGCCAGCGGACAGGGACCGAATTCACCCCTCCACTTT CASGQGPNSPLHF
TRBJ1-5 - TRBD1 TRBV18 TGTGCCAGCTCACCTCCACAGACAGGGATCTATAGCAATCAGCCCCAGCATTTT CASSPPQTGIYSNQPQHF
TRBJ1-1 - TRBD1 TRBV6-1 TGTGCCAGCAGTGCCAGACAGGGGGCGAACACTGAAGCTTTCTTT CASSARQGANTEAFF
TRBJ1-4 - - TRBV25-1 TGTGCCAGCAGTTCTGGCGGTTTAATAGAAAAACTGTTTTTT CASSSGGLIEKLFF
TRBJ2-3 - TRBD1 TRBV6-6 TGTGCCAGCAGTTACGGGACAGGGGACTTCACAGATACGCAGTATTTT CASSYGTGDFTDTQYF
TRBJ2-4 - TRBD1 TRBV7-9 TGTGCCAGCAGCCCACAGACAGGGGTCAAAAACATTCAGTACTTC CASSPQTGVKNIQYF
TRBJ1-2 - TRBD1 TRBV5-1 TGCGCCAGCAGCTCGGGACAGCCCGGGACCCTGATCTATGGCTACACCTTC CASSSGQPGTLIYGYTF
TRBJ1-4 - - TRBV27 TGTGCCAGCAAGCAGAGCGCGGGGGGGCACACAAATGAAAAACTGTTTTTT CASKQSAGGHTNEKLFF
TRBJ1-1 few - TRBV10-1 TGCGCCAGCAGTGACCAGAAGGGCGGAGGGGTGCTTCGGAACACTGAAGCTTTCTTT CASSDQKGGGVLRNTEAFF
TRBJ2-1 - TRBD2 TRBV11-3 TGTGCCAGCAGCCCCTTCCTAGCGGGAGTCCAAGAGCAGTTCTTC CASSPFLAGVQEQFF
TRBJ2-3 - TRBD1 TRBV4-1 TGCGCCAGCAGCCAAGAGGGGCAGGGGGCTAGCACAGATACGCAGTATTTT CASSQEGQGASTDTQYF
TRBJ1-1 - - TRBV2 TGTGCCAGGGGGCCGATACTGAGGTTGGAGACTGAAGCTTTCTTT CARGPILRLETEAFF
TRBJ1-2 - TRBD1 TRBV2 TGTGCCAGCAGGAAGGGACAGAACTATGGCTACACCTTC CASRKGQNYGYTF
TRBJ1-2 - - TRBV6-1 TGTGCCAGCATGGGGCTCGGGGGGCTAGGTGGCTACACCTTC CASMGLGGLGGYTF
TRBJ1-5 - - TRBV19 TGTGCCAGTAGTTCAACCCCCCAGCGGGGAAATAGCAATCAGCCCCAGCATTTT CASSSTPQRGNSNQPQHF
TRBJ1-2 - TRBD1 TRBV4-1 TGCGCCAGCAGCCTCGGGGGGGGCAGGGGGAACTATGGCTACACCTTC CASSLGGGRGNYGYTF
TRBJ1-1 - - TRBV6-5 TGTGCCAGCAGTTACTCTGGGGGGGAGGCTGAAGCTTTCTTT CASSYSGGEAEAFF
TRBJ2-7 few - TRBV29-1 TGCAGCGCAACAAAAGATAATACCTACGAGCAGTACTTC CSATKDNTYEQYF